A selection of T cell receptor beta chains follows, all from one sample in a study of blood T cell repertoires in COVID-19. Produced via immunoSEQ multiplex PCR; TCRdb's table is partial and in-frame only. The sample holds some 370,000 clones, around 83% seen once. The sequenced sample consisted of PBMCs or T cells enriched from blood (not recorded which). The receptors derive from a woman between 45 and 60 years old who had recovered from COVID-19. Each CDR3 is given without its conserved first and last residue.

j_call v_call cdr3_aa
TRBJ2-1 TRBV4-3 ASSQDPSLTYNEQF
TRBJ1-2 TRBV5-1 ASSYGTGGDGYT
TRBJ1-2 TRBV7-9 ASSLASGPGYT
TRBJ1-1 TRBV30 AWTGFNTEAF
TRBJ1-1 TRBV2 ASSDPTGSTEAF
TRBJ2-7 TRBV7-8 ASSLGDRGGTYEQY
TRBJ2-7 TRBV7-3 ASSPDPTPSYEQY
TRBJ2-1 TRBV19 ASSGGETYNEQF
TRBJ1-2 TRBV5-1 ASSGDRGALNYGYT
TRBJ1-2 TRBV19 ASSIAGDYGYT
TRBJ1-1 TRBV6-2/TRBV6-3 ASSQRETAMEAF
TRBJ2-7 TRBV21-1 ASSNNSNQHHEQY
TRBJ2-7 TRBV18 ASSPGTSDSYEQY
TRBJ2-7 TRBV14 ASSQQVIANSYEQY
TRBJ1-4 TRBV7-8 ASSFQGAGEKLF
TRBJ1-1 TRBV19 ASSVRQGVTEAF
TRBJ2-7 TRBV2 ASSEQGASDEQY
TRBJ2-4 TRBV5-1 ATRGFEEGIQY
TRBJ2-2 TRBV3-1/TRBV3-2 ASSLRPRDGELF
TRBJ1-3 TRBV6-6 ASSRMRASSSGNTIY
TRBJ1-5 TRBV7-2 ASSPLGSSNQPQH
TRBJ2-5 TRBV5-1 ASSSLITSGSGAQY
TRBJ1-6 TRBV11-2 ASSSGGRNNSPLH
TRBJ1-1 TRBV19 ASSIVGENTEAF